These 27 T cell receptor beta chains share one sample of origin, sequenced in a study of cytomegalovirus exposure and HLA in healthy donors. PCR amplification relied on 60 Vbeta primers (plus 13 Jbeta primers). Assay: immunoSEQ multiplex PCR; the TCRdb copy retains only in-frame clones and omits some. The sample has hundreds of thousands of clones, more than 75% seen once; the top ten hold 0.2% to 0.25%. The sample was PBMCs. The receptors stem from a girl aged 2-10 years in good health and CMV-seronegative.

This chain joins TRBV10-1 and TRBJ2-1, with 9 positions matching TRBD2. Unmatched junction bases numbered 9, after V lost 4 bases and J lost 8 bases. The length of the CDR3 is 15 residues. Germline V CDR1 and CDR2: WNHNN, SYGVQD (reference sequence). The CDR3 coding sequence is TGCGCCAGCAGTGCGGAGCTAGCGGGGCCCTATGAGCAGTTCTTC. It translates to CASSAELAGPYEQFF.

In this sample, this clone turned up once. This chain connects TRBV10-2 to TRBJ2-7; 7 nucleotides match TRBD2. The CDR3 has 15 amino acids. V lost 7 bases to trimming and J lost 4 bases; unmatched junction nucleotides: 13. Per the germline V gene, CDR1 is WSHSY and CDR2 is SAAADI. This chain's CDR3 is CASIRAGTPSYEQYF. CDR3 DNA: TGCGCCAGCATACGAGCGGGAACCCCCTCGTACGAGCAGTACTTC.

As for this clone: The sample carries other DNA sequences with the same CDR3. The rearrangement joins TRBV27 to TRBJ2-1; weak D call: TRBD2 (6 bases). This CDR3 comprises 14 residues. Germline V gene data show CDR1 as MNHEY and CDR2 as SMNVEV (reference sequence). With 5 bases removed from V and 8 bases from J, the gap between germline ends came to 16 bases. The CDR3 DNA reads as TGTGCCAGCAGTCCCCAGACTAGTGTCCATGAGCAGTTCTTC. Protein sequence: CASSPQTSVHEQFF.

The chain uses TRBV5-6 and TRBJ2-7; 11 bases are a match to TRBD2. The CDR3 length is 14 residues. Germline CDR1 SGHDT, CDR2 YYEEEE. J gave up 6 bases and V 2 bases, and 4 bases lay outside the gene matches. The CDR3 region is CASSLPGLAGEQYF. CDR3 sequence (DNA): TGTGCCAGCAGCTTACCCGGACTAGCGGGCGAGCAGTACTTC.

Points on this clone: Other DNA sequences in the same sample also yield this CDR3. The CDR3 region is CASSPGGGETQYF. DNA of the CDR3: TGCGCCAGCAGCCCGGGTGGGGGGGAGACCCAGTACTTC. The chain is built from TRBV5-1 and TRBJ2-5; maybe TRBD2 (6 bases). The V end lost 4 bases, the J end lost 5 bases, and 12 bases lay between the germline ends. Germline CDR1 SGHRS, CDR2 YFSETQ. The CDR3 loop spans 13 amino acids.

V is TRBV4-1 and J is TRBJ2-3; 8 nucleotides align to TRBD2. Trimming took 0 bases from V and 2 from J; bases not matched to a gene: 16. Germline V gene lookup returns CDR1 MGHRA and CDR2 YSYEKL. The CDR3 has 20 residues. CDR3 protein: CASSQEIPRLAGGFTDTQYF. CDR3 bases: TGCGCCAGCAGCCAAGAGATCCCCAGGTTGGCGGGAGGTTTCACAGATACGCAGTATTTT.

The chain uses TRBV7-9 and TRBJ1-1; D remains ambiguous. Trimming removed 10 bases at V and 4 bases at J, with 16 bases between. The germline gives CDR1 SEHNR, CDR2 FQNEAQ (reference sequence). There are 13 residues in the CDR3. For the CDR3, the DNA is TGTGCCACGACAAGGGAGAAGGGCACTGAAGCTTTCTTT. This sequence encodes CATTREKGTEAFF.

V gene TRBV15 combines with J gene TRBJ2-1, with D hard to call. V was shortened by 1 base and J by 9 bases, with 10 bases between the two germline ends. This CDR3 spans 13 amino acids. Germline lookup yields CDR1 LNHNV and CDR2 YYDKDF (reference sequence). The CDR3 coding sequence is TGTGCCACCAGCAGAGGCAGTATCAGTGAGCAGTTCTTC. It translates to CATSRGSISEQFF. Looking up the rest from reference TRBV15 and TRBJ2-1 gives the full variable domain: DAMVIQNPRYQVTQFGKPVTLSCSQTLNHNVMYWYQQKSSQAPKLLFHYYDKDFNNEADTPDNFQSRRPNTSFCFLDIRSPGLGDTAMYLCATSRGSISEQFFGPGTRLTVL.

The chain combines TRBV29-1 with TRBJ2-7, with unresolved D. This CDR3 is 13 amino acids long. Looked up from germline, CDR1 is SQVTM and CDR2 is ANQGSEA. V shed 4 bases and J shed 0 bases, with 10 bases lying between them. The CDR3 DNA sequence: TGCAGCGTTGTTGGGCCTCTCTCCTACGAGCAGTACTTC. Residues: CSVVGPLSYEQYF.

The chain couples TRBV7-2 to TRBJ2-7, with D tentatively TRBD1 (6 bases). Trimming pared 2 bases from V and 5 bases from J, leaving 16 bases between. Germline assignment: CDR1 SGHTA and CDR2 FQGNSA. This CDR3 region has 15 residues. The CDR3 region is CASSLRGAGDNEQYF. The CDR3 nucleotides are TGTGCCAGCAGCTTACGTGGGGCAGGGGATAACGAGCAGTACTTC.

This chain links TRBV28 with TRBJ1-4, with D possibly TRBD1 on 5 matching bases. The CDR3 length is 15 residues. Trimming removed 4 bases at V and 8 bases at J, with 17 bases between. In germline, CDR1 is MDHEN, CDR2 SYDVKM. The DNA for the CDR3 is TGTGCCAGCAGTTCTCGGGACCCGCGGGGGGAAAAACTGTTTTTT. It codes for CASSSRDPRGEKLFF. Using reference TRBV28 and TRBJ1-4 for the parts outside the CDR3, the full variable domain is DVKVTQSSRYLVKRTGEKVFLECVQDMDHENMFWYRQDPGLGLRLIYFSYDVKMKEKGDIPEGYSVSREKKERFSLILESASTNQTSMYLCASSSRDPRGEKLFFGSGTQLSVL.

V and J are TRBV7-9 and TRBJ1-5; no clear D. Per the germline V gene, CDR1 is SEHNR and CDR2 is FQNEAQ (reference sequence). The CDR3 loop spans 14 amino acids. V was cut by 5 bases and J by 0 bases, with 8 bases left in between. The CDR3 spells CASSPTDSNQPQHF. DNA for the CDR3: TGTGCCAGCAGCCCTACAGATAGCAATCAGCCCCAGCATTTT.

DNA for the CDR3: TGTGCCAGTAGTTTCCAAGCGGGAGCGACCGGGGAGCTGTTTTTT. It codes for CASSFQAGATGELFF. This chain uses TRBV19 with TRBJ2-2, with 8 bases identical to TRBD2. Per germline, CDR1 LNHDA and CDR2 SQIVND (reference sequence). CDR3 length equals 15 residues. Trimming removed 5 bases from V and 5 bases from J; junction bases left unmatched: 7.

This clone came up a few times. The rearrangement joins TRBV2 to TRBJ1-1; no firm D call. CDR1 SNHLY and CDR2 FYNNEI come from the germline V gene. V was shortened by 2 bases and J by 1 base, with 11 bases between the two germline ends. This CDR3 has 15 amino acids. CDR3 sequence reads: CASSEFEVGNTEAFF. DNA of the CDR3: TGTGCCAGCAGTGAATTTGAGGTGGGGAACACTGAAGCTTTCTTT.

The CDR3 coding sequence is TGTGCCAGCAGCTTCAGGAAGACAGGGTACTACAATGAGCAGTTCTTC. Its translation is CASSFRKTGYYNEQFF. This chain joins TRBV5-6 and TRBJ2-1; 7 bases match TRBD1. The V segment lost 2 bases and the J segment 3 bases; nucleotides outside the gene matches: 8. Germline V CDR1 and CDR2: SGHDT, YYEEEE. This CDR3 comprises 16 residues.

The rearrangement uses TRBV5-1 and TRBJ1-4, with a possible D match to TRBD1 (5 bases). Germline CDR1 and CDR2: SGHRS and YFSETQ. Trimming took 4 bases from V and 5 from J, leaving 18 bases between them. CDR3 length: 16 amino acids. This CDR3 reads CASSHDRRGKNEKLFF. In nucleotides, the CDR3 is TGCGCCAGCAGCCACGACCGAAGGGGTAAAAATGAAAAACTGTTTTTT.

This clone turned up a few times. The chain couples TRBV9 to TRBJ2-1; D may be TRBD2 (7 bases). CDR3 length: 15 residues. With 2 bases removed from V and 5 bases from J, the gap between germline ends came to 14 bases. The germline CDR1 and CDR2 sequences are SGDLS and YYNGEE. The CDR3 sequence: CASSVGRGPHNEQFF. The DNA of the CDR3 is TGTGCCAGCAGCGTTGGGCGGGGGCCACACAATGAGCAGTTCTTC.

This clone was seen a few times. The gene calls are TRBV25-1 and TRBJ2-7; no firm D call. The germline CDR1 and CDR2 sequences are MGHDK and SYGVNS. With 5 bases removed from V and 2 bases from J, the gap between germline ends came to 16 bases. This CDR3 is 15 amino acids long. CDR3 residues: CASSPRPSRAYEQYF. DNA for the CDR3: TGTGCCAGCAGTCCCCGGCCGTCCCGGGCCTACGAGCAGTACTTC.

The CDR3 region has the DNA TGCGCCAGCAGCCAAGAAGTCCGGGGAAACACCATATATTTT. It translates to CASSQEVRGNTIYF. The J gene is TRBJ1-3, the V gene TRBV4-1; D gene ambiguous. CDR3 size: 14 residues. Per the germline V gene, CDR1 is MGHRA and CDR2 is YSYEKL. V lost 0 bases and J lost 4, with 7 bases in between.

V usage is TRBV4-2 and J usage is TRBJ2-5, with TRBD2 matching 8 bases. The junction had 6 bases not matched to a gene; V was cut back by 0 bases and J by 0 bases. Germline CDR1 LGHNA, CDR2 YNFKEQ. The CDR3 is 17 residues long. CDR3 nucleotides: TGTGCCAGCAGCCAAGATTGGCGCGGGGGGTACCAAGAGACCCAGTACTTC. It translates to CASSQDWRGGYQETQYF.

CDR3 sequence reads: CASTNRGHAEAFF. CDR3 DNA: TGTGCCAGCACCAACAGGGGGCACGCTGAAGCTTTCTTT. This chain joins TRBV5-4 and TRBJ1-1; 9 bases fit TRBD1. J lost 6 bases, V lost 6 bases, and 6 bases had no gene match. In germline, CDR1 is SGHNT, CDR2 YYREEE (reference sequence). CDR3 size: 13 residues.

CDR3 coding DNA: TGTGCCAGCAGCTACTTGGACAGGGGAGCTAATTCACCCCTCCACTTT. This translates into CASSYLDRGANSPLHF. J is TRBJ1-6 and V is TRBV5-6; 9 bases are a match to TRBD1. The CDR3 is made up of 16 amino acids. After removal of 3 bases from V and 6 bases from J, the junction contained 7 bases not matched to a gene. In germline, CDR1 is SGHDT, CDR2 YYEEEE.

The rearrangement links TRBV7-9 to TRBJ2-1; TRBD1 might be the D (6 bases). V was trimmed by 5 bases and J by 7 bases, leaving 24 bases between them. In germline, CDR1 is SEHNR, CDR2 FQNEAQ (reference sequence). This CDR3 contains 17 residues. The CDR3 bases are TGTGCCAGCAGCCCGGAGGTCGGCAGGGGAAGATTAAATGAGCAGTTCTTC. This codes for CASSPEVGRGRLNEQFF.

The table lists this clone with a count of one. V usage is TRBV19 and J usage is TRBJ2-2; 7 bases are a match to TRBD2. This CDR3 is built from 15 residues. Germline V gene sequence: CDR1 LNHDA, CDR2 SQIVND (reference sequence). V lost 7 bases and J lost 0; bases outside the gene matches: 5. The CDR3 DNA follows: TGTGCCAGTAAGCGGGGAACTTCGAACACCGGGGAGCTGTTTTTT. It yields the protein CASKRGTSNTGELFF.

V usage is TRBV7-6 and J usage is TRBJ1-4; D remains ambiguous. The CDR3 has 13 amino acids. Trimming shortened V by 3 bases and J by 7 bases, and 9 bases separated the two germline ends. Germline assignment: CDR1 SGHVS and CDR2 FNYEAQ. For the CDR3, the DNA is TGTGCCAGCAGCTTTGCGGCAGCTGAAAAACTGTTTTTT. Amino acids: CASSFAAAEKLFF.

This rearrangement joins TRBV7-6 to TRBJ1-1; TRBD1 matches 7 bases. CDR3 length: 15 amino acids. Losses at the gene ends were 2 bases for V and 5 bases for J; bases not matched to a gene: 8. The germline V gene encodes CDR1 SGHVS and CDR2 FNYEAQ. The DNA of the CDR3 is TGTGCCAGCAGCTTAATAGCAGGGGGGAAGACTGAAGCTTTCTTT. Translating it yields CASSLIAGGKTEAFF.

The chain joins TRBV6-1 to TRBJ2-7; TRBD1 agrees at 8 bases. This CDR3 is built from 14 residues. Trimming cost V 2 bases and J 0 bases; bases outside gene matches: 0. Germline lookup yields CDR1 MNHNS and CDR2 SASEGT. The CDR3 sequence is CASSEQGASYEQYF. For the CDR3, the DNA is TGTGCCAGCAGTGAACAGGGGGCCTCCTACGAGCAGTACTTC.